The source of this T cell receptor beta chain is a study of T cell repertoires in cytomegalovirus infection. Study context: Public TCR beta signatures provided an indication of both CMV infection and a matching HLA type. Study outcomes and limitations: Pooled public TCR beta family frequency picked out CMV carriers with the relevant HLA. What dominated the ex vivo response were HLA-C-restricted CMV-specific TCR beta clonotypes.

TCRdb ran MiXCR on the reads and lists one entry per CDR3 protein. The profile covers 150,000 to 200,000 distinct CDR3 sequences, with 13% to 15% appearing a single time and 27% taken by the ten largest. A word on this clonotype: Its antigen is undetermined.

The sequenced sample consisted of PBMCs. This TCR came from a human donor in good health (CMV status not recorded). Some clones in this sample may be carry-over from other donors' samples.

The CDR3 nucleotides read TGTGCCAGCAGTTTCCGGGACAGGGGTGACACTGAAGCTTTCTTT. This sequence encodes CASSFRDRGDTEAFF. The gene calls are TRBV27 and TRBJ1-1; 10 bases agree with TRBD1. Unmatched junction bases numbered 4, after V lost 3 bases and J lost 3 bases. Germline V gene data show CDR1 as MNHEY and CDR2 as SMNVEV (reference sequence). This CDR3 has 15 amino acids.